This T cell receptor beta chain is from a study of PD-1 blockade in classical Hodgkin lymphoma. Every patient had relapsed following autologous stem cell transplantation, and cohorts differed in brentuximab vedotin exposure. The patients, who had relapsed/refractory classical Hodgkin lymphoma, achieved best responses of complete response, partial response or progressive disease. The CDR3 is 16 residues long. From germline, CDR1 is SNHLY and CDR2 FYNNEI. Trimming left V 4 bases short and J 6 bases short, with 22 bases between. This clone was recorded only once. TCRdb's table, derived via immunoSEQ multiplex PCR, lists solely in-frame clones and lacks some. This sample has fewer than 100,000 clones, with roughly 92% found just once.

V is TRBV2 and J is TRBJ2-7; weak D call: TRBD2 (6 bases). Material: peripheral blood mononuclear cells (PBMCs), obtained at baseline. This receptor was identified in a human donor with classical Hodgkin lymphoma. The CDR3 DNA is TGTGCCAGCAGTGGGACTCCGCTAGCGCCCCGCCCCGAGCAGTACTTC. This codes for CASSGTPLAPRPEQYF.